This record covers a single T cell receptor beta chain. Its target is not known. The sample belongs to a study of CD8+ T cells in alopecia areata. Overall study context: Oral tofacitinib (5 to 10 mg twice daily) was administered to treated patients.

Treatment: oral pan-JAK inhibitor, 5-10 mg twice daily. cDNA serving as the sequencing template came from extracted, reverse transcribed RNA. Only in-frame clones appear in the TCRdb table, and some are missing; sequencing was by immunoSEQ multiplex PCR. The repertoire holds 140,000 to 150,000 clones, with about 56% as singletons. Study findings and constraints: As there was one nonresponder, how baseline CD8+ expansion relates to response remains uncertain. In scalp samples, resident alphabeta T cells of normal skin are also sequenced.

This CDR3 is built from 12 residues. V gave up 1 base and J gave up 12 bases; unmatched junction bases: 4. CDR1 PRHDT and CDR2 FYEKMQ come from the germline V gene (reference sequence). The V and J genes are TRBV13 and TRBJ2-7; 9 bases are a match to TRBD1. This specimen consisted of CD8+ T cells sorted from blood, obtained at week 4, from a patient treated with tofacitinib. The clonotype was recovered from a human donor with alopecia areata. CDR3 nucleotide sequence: TGTGCCAGCAGCTTAGAGGACAGGGGTTTGTACTTC. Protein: CASSLEDRGLYF.